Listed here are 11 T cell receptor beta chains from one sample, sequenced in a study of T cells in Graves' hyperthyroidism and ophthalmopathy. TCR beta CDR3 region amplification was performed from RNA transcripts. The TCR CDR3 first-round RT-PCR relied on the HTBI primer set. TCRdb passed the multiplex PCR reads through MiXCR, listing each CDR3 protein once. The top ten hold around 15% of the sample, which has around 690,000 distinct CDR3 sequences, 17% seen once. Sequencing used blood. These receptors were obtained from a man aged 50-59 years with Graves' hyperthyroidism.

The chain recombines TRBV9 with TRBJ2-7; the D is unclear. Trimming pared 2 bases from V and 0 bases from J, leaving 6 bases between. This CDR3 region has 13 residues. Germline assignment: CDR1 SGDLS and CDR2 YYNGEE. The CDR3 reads CASSVANSYEQYF. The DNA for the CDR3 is TGTGCCAGCAGCGTGGCTAACTCCTACGAGCAGTACTTC.

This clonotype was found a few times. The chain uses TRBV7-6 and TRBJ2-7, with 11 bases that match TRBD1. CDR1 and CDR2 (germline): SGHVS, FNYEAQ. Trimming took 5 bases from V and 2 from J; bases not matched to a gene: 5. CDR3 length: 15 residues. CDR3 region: CASSPRGQGAYEQYF. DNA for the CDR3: TGTGCCAGCAGCCCCCGGGGACAGGGGGCCTACGAGCAGTACTTC.

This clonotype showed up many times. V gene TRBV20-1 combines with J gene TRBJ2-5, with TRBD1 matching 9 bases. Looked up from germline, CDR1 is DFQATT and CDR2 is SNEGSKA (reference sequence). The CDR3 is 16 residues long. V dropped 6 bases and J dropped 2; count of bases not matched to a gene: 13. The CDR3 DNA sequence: TGCAGTGCACTCGGGACAGGGATGATCAAGCAAGAGACCCAGTACTTC. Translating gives CSALGTGMIKQETQYF.

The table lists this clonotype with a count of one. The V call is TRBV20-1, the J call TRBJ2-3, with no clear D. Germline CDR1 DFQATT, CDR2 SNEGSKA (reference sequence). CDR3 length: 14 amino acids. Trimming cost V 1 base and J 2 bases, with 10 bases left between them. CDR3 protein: CSARGIIPTDTQYF. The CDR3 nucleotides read TGCAGTGCTAGAGGGATAATCCCCACAGATACGCAGTATTTT.

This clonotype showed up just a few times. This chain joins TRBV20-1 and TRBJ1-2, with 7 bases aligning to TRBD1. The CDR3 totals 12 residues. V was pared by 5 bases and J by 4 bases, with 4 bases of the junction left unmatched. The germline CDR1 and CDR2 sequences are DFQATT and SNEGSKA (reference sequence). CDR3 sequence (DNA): TGCAGTGCTGGAGGGACAGCCTATGGCTACACCTTC. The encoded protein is CSAGGTAYGYTF.

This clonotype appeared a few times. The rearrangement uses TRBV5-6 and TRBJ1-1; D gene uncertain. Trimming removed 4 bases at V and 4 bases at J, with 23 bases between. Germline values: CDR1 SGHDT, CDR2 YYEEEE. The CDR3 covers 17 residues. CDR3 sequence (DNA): TGTGCCAGCAGCCCACGGACCCTAGGGCTAGTGAGCACTGAAGCTTTCTTT. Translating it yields CASSPRTLGLVSTEAFF.

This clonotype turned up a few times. The CDR3 DNA reads TGTGCCAGCAGTTACACTAGCGACACCTACAATGAGCAGTTCTTC. This encodes CASSYTSDTYNEQFF. The gene calls are TRBV6-5 and TRBJ2-1; the match to TRBD2 covers 7 bases. Per germline, CDR1 MNHEY and CDR2 SVGAGI. CDR3 size: 15 residues. V trimming: 2 bases; J trimming: 2 bases; junction bases outside the gene matches: 3.

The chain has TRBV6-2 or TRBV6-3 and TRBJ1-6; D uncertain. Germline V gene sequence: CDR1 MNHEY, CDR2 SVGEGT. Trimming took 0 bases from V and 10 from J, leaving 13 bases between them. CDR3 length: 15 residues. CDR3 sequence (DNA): TGTGCCAGCAGTTACTCGATTGCAGCGGGGTCACCCCTCCACTTT. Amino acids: CASSYSIAAGSPLHF.

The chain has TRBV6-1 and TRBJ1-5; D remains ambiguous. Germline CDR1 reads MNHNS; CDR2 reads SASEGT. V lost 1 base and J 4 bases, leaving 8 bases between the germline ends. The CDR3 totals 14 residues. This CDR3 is CASSEGGRNQPQHF. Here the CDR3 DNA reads TGTGCCAGCAGTGAAGGGGGAAGGAATCAGCCCCAGCATTTT.

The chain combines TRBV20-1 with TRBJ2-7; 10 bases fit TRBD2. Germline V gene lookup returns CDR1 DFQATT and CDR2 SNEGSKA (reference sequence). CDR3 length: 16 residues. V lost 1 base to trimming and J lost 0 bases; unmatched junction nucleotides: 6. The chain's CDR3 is CSARGLAGTSSYEQYF. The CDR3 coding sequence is TGCAGTGCTAGAGGACTAGCGGGCACGAGCTCCTACGAGCAGTACTTC.

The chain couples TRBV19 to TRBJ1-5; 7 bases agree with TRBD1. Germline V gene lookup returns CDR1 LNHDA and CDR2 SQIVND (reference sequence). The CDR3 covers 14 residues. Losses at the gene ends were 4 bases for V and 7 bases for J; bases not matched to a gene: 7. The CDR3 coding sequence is TGTGCCAGTAGTACACAGGGGCACCACCAGCCCCAGCATTTT. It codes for CASSTQGHHQPQHF. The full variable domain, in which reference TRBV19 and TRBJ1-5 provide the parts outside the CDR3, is DGGITQSPKYLFRKEGQNVTLSCEQNLNHDAMYWYRQDPGQGLRLIYYSQIVNDFQKGDIAEGYSVSREKKESFPLTVTSAQKNPTAFYLCASSTQGHHQPQHFGDGTRLSIL.